This passage covers 3 T cell receptor beta chains from one sample sequenced in a study of blood T cell repertoires in COVID-19. The method was immunoSEQ multiplex PCR; TCRdb's version includes in-frame clones alone and lacks a portion of them. The sample consists of tens of thousands of clones, 79% of them appearing once. Sequenced input: peripheral blood. These receptors all stem from a man in his 70s with acute or convalescent COVID-19.

Details on this clone: Other nucleotide sequences from this sample produce the same CDR3. The rearrangement links TRBV7-9 to TRBJ2-5; 12 bases agree with TRBD1. The CDR3 totals 15 residues. V lost 5 bases, J lost 2 bases, and 3 bases stayed unmatched. Germline V gives CDR1 SEHNR, CDR2 FQNEAQ (reference sequence). The CDR3 loop reads CASSRDRGRQETQYF. CDR3 coding DNA: TGTGCCAGCAGCAGGGACAGGGGGCGGCAAGAGACCCAGTACTTC.

This clone was recorded a few times. The V and J genes are TRBV11-2 and TRBJ2-4; 7 nucleotides match TRBD1. Germline-derived CDR1 and CDR2 are SGHAT and FQNNGV. The CDR3 totals 17 residues. V lost 2 bases, J lost 1 base, and 8 bases stayed unmatched. The CDR3 sequence is CASSLKGAVIAKNIQYF. The CDR3 DNA sequence: TGTGCCAGCAGCTTAAAGGGGGCTGTGATTGCCAAAAACATTCAGTACTTC.

This chain uses TRBV4-1 with TRBJ2-5; 8 positions match TRBD1. The CDR3 covers 15 residues. Germline V lookup: CDR1 MGHRA, CDR2 YSYEKL. Trimming removed 3 bases from V and 5 bases from J; junction bases left unmatched: 8. CDR3 DNA sequence: TGCGCCAGCAGCCAGCCGCGACAGGGGATGGAGACCCAGTACTTC. Translating gives CASSQPRQGMETQYF.